This TCR beta chain was profiled in a study of T-cell reconstitution after alpha-beta-depleted transplantation in children. The table lists this clonotype with many counts. CDR3 length: 14 amino acids. The V gene end was trimmed by 6 bases and the J gene end by 8 bases; junction bases not matched to a gene: 9. For TCRbeta, the library was prepared with unique molecular identifiers. TCRdb reprocessed the PCR reads via MiXCR and lists one record per CDR3 protein. The data contain approximately 91,000 distinct CDR3 sequences, 7.5% to 9.5% of them singletons. The clonotype comes from a human donor who donated a stem cell graft to a child with congenital amegakaryocytic thrombocytopenia. This chain joins TRBV12-3 or TRBV12-4 and TRBJ1-3, with 8 bases identical to TRBD1. Material: PBMCs from the stem cell graft donor, obtained from the stem cell graft. CDR3 nucleotide sequence: TGTGCCAGCAGGGAGGACAGGGCGAAACACACCATATATTTT. Amino acids: CASREDRAKHTIYF.